This record covers a single TCR beta chain. As yet, its antigen is unknown. Using immunoSEQ multiplex PCR, the repertoire was profiled, and TCRdb retains in-frame clones only, with some absent. The profile shows approximately 100,000 clones, under 90% of them singletons. These data belong to a study of T cell responses to AZD1222 COVID-19 vaccine. Findings of the study overall: At 160-218 and 743-854, vaccine-associated CD4 TCRs were dominant, and they spanned spike. The donors showed a predominance of white British ancestry and of females, with possible underestimation of clonal diversity.

Germline V gene data show CDR1 as MDHEN and CDR2 as SYDVKM. V gave up 5 bases and J gave up 0 bases; unmatched junction bases: 5. The length of the CDR3 is 15 residues. The chain carries TRBV28 and TRBJ2-3; 7 bases match TRBD1. The source is an adult in good health. Sequenced here: peripheral blood, sampled on day 0 of MenACWY control vaccination. The CDR3 nucleotides read TGTGCCAGCAGTACCGACAGGGTCAGCACAGATACGCAGTATTTT. Protein sequence: CASSTDRVSTDTQYF.